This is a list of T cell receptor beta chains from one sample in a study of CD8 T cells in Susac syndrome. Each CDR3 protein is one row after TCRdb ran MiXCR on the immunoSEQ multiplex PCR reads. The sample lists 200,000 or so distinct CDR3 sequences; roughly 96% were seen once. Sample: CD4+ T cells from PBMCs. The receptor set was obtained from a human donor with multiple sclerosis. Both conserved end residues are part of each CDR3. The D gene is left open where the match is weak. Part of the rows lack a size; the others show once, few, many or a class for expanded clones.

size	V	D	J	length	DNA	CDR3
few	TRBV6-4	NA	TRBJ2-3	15	TGTGCCAGCAGTGACCCGGGGTTGGGCACAGATACGCAGTATTTT	CASSDPGLGTDTQYF
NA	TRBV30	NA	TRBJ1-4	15	TGTGCCTGGAGCCTATTCGGAGGGTTGGCGGAAAAACTGTTTTTT	CAWSLFGGLAEKLFF
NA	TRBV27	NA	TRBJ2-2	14	TGTGCCAGCAGTCAGATCCGGGGTCCCGGGGAGCTGTTTTTT	CASSQIRGPGELFF
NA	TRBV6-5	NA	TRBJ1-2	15	TGTGCCAGCAGCTACCCCGGGACAATTGACTATGGCTACACCTTC	CASSYPGTIDYGYTF
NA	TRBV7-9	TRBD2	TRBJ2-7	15	TGTGCCAGCAGCTTAGGGACTAGCGGGAACTACGAGCAGTACTTC	CASSLGTSGNYEQYF
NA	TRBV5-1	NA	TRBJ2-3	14	TGCGCCAGCAGCTCCGTGACTCACGCAGATACGCAGTATTTT	CASSSVTHADTQYF
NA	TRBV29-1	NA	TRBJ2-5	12	TGCAGCGGGCAACAGGGACGAGAGACCCAGTACTTC	CSGQQGRETQYF
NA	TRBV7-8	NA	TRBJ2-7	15	TGTGCCAGCAGCTTAGGTAGGGGGGAATCCTACGAGCAGTACTTC	CASSLGRGESYEQYF
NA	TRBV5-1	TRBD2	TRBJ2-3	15	TGCGCCAGCAGCCCCGGACTAGCGGGTTCAGATACGCAGTATTTT	CASSPGLAGSDTQYF
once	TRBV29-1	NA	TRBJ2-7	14	TGCAGCGTTGCGGGGACCCGCCCTCTCTACGAGCAGTACTTC	CSVAGTRPLYEQYF
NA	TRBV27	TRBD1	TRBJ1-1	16	TGTGCCAGCAGTTCGGAGCTCGGGACAGGGACCACTGAAGCTTTCTTT	CASSSELGTGTTEAFF
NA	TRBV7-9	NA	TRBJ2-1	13	TGTGCCAGCAGCTGGGGGACCTACAATGAGCAGTTCTTC	CASSWGTYNEQFF
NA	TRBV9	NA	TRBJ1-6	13	TGTGCCAGCAGCGTAGGAGGGGGTTCACCCCTCCACTTT	CASSVGGGSPLHF
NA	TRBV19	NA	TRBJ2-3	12	TGTGCCAGTAGTTCCCTTGGGGATACGCAGTATTTT	CASSSLGDTQYF
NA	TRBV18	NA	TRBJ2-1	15	TGTGCCAGCTCACCGGTGCAGGGACCCTACAATGAGCAGTTCTTC	CASSPVQGPYNEQFF
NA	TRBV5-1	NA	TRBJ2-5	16	TGCGCCAGCAGCCCGCGAAGGGGATCTCTCCGGGAGACCCAGTACTTC	CASSPRRGSLRETQYF
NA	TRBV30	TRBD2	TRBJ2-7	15	TGTGCCTCCGGACTAGCGGGACGAAACCTCTACGAGCAGTACTTC	CASGLAGRNLYEQYF
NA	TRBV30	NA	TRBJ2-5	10	TGTGCCTGGAGTGGGGGGACCCAGTACTTC	CAWSGGTQYF
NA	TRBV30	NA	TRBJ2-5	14	TGTGCCTGGAGTGCCCGGGGGGCCCGGGAGACCCAGTACTTC	CAWSARGARETQYF
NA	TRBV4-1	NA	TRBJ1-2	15	TGCGCCAGCAGCCAGGCGCAGGGCGTGGACTATGGCTACACCTTC	CASSQAQGVDYGYTF
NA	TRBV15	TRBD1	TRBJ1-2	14	TGTGCCACCAGCAGGGAACAGGGGGCAGCTGGCTACACCTTC	CATSREQGAAGYTF
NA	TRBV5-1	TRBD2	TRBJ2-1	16	TGCGCCAGCAGCTTACTGACTAGGACTAGCGGCAATGAGCAGTTCTTC	CASSLLTRTSGNEQFF
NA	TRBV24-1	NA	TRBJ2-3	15	TGTGCCACCAGTGACCCAGGGTCCGGTGCAGATACGCAGTATTTT	CATSDPGSGADTQYF
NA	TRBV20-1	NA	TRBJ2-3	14	TGCAGTGCTAGAGTCGGGGTTGGCACAGATACGCAGTATTTT	CSARVGVGTDTQYF
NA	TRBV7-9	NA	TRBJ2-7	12	TGTGCCAGCAGTAGGGACTGGTACGAGCAGTACTTC	CASSRDWYEQYF
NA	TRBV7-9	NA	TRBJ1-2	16	TGTGCCAGCAGCTTCGGGGGAGGGGTTGCTAACTATGGCTACACCTTC	CASSFGGGVANYGYTF
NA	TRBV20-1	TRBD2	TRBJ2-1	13	TGCAGTGCTAGGGAGAGGGCTAGCGGGGAGCAGTTCTTC	CSARERASGEQFF
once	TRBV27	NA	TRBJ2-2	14	TGTGCCAGCAGTTTATCTGGTGGCCTCGGGGAGCTGTTTTTT	CASSLSGGLGELFF
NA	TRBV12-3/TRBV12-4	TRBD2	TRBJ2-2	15	TGTGCCAGCAGTTTGGCGGGGGGGAACACCGGGGAGCTGTTTTTT	CASSLAGGNTGELFF
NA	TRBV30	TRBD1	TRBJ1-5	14	TGTGCCTGGAGTGTACACAGGGGCGCGCAGCCCCAGCATTTT	CAWSVHRGAQPQHF
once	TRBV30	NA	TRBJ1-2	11	TGTGCCTGGAGTGTAACATACGGCTACACCTTC	CAWSVTYGYTF
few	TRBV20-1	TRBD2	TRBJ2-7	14	TGCAGTGCTAGAGGTCTAGCGGGACCCTACGAGCAGTACTTC	CSARGLAGPYEQYF
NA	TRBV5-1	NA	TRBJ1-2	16	TGCGCCAGCAGCTTGGATAGGGTCAGCACTAACTATGGCTACACCTTC	CASSLDRVSTNYGYTF
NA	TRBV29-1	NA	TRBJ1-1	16	TGCAGCGTTTTCTCTAACCGGGCGGGGAGAAACACTGAAGCATTCTTT	CSVFSNRAGRNTEAFF
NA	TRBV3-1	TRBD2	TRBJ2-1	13	TGTGCCAGCAGCCAAGCTAGCGGGCTTGAGCAGTTCTTC	CASSQASGLEQFF
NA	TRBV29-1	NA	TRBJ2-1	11	TGCAGCGTTGGCTCCAAAAATGAGCAGTTCTTC	CSVGSKNEQFF
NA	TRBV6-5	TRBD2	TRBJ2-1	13	TGTGCCAGCAGATTACTAGCGGGGAGTGAGCAGTTCTTC	CASRLLAGSEQFF
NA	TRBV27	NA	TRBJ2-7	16	TGTGCCAGCAGTTTATTGGGGGGGCGATCGCCTTTCGAGCAGTACTTC	CASSLLGGRSPFEQYF
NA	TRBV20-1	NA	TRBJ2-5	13	TGCAGTGCTAGAGTGGAGGACCAAGAGACCCAGTACTTC	CSARVEDQETQYF
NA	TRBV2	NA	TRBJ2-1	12	TGTGCCAGTGGGATAGGCGCCCCCGAGCAGTTCTTC	CASGIGAPEQFF
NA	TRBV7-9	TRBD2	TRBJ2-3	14	TGTGCCAGCAGTTTAGCCAGCGGGAGAGGTACGCAGTATTTT	CASSLASGRGTQYF
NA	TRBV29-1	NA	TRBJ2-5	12	TGCAGCGTTTCGAGACTCCAAGAGACCCAGTACTTC	CSVSRLQETQYF
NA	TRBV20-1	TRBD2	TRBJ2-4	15	TGCAGTGCTAGTTTGCGCCGGGGAGGGCAAAACATTCAGTACTTC	CSASLRRGGQNIQYF
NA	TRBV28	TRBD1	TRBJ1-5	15	TGTGCCAGCCAGGCAGGGGGGTATCGCAATCAGCCCCAGCATTTT	CASQAGGYRNQPQHF
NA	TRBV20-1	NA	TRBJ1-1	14	TGCAGTGCTTATCCGGGACACCAGAACACTGAAGCTTTCTTT	CSAYPGHQNTEAFF
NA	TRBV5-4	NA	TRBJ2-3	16	TGTGCCAGCAGCCGGACGTCTCTCGGGGTCCCAGATACGCAGTATTTT	CASSRTSLGVPDTQYF
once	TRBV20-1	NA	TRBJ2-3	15	TGCAGTGCGCCCGTGGGGGGACCCAGCACAGATACGCAGTATTTT	CSAPVGGPSTDTQYF
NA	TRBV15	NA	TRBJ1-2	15	TGTGCCACCAGCAGAGATAAAGGGGGAGCCTATGGCTACACCTTC	CATSRDKGGAYGYTF
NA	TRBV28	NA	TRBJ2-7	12	TGTGCCAGCAGTCTCCTTGCCTACGAGCAGTACTTC	CASSLLAYEQYF
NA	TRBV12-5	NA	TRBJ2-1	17	TGTGCTAGTGGTTTGGTATTACGGGCTAGCAGCGACAATGAGCAGTTCTTC	CASGLVLRASSDNEQFF
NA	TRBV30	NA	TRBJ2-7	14	TGTGCCTGGAGCAGATGGGAGGAACCCTACGAGCAGTACTTC	CAWSRWEEPYEQYF
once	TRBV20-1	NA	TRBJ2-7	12	TGCAGTGCTCCTGGGAGAGGGCGAGAGCAGTACTTC	CSAPGRGREQYF
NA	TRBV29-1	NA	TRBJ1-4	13	TGCAGCGTCGCGGGCGATTTAGGCGGAAAACTGTTTTTT	CSVAGDLGGKLFF
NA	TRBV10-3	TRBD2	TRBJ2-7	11	TGTGCCATCAGTCTAGCGGACGAGCAGTACTTC	CAISLADEQYF